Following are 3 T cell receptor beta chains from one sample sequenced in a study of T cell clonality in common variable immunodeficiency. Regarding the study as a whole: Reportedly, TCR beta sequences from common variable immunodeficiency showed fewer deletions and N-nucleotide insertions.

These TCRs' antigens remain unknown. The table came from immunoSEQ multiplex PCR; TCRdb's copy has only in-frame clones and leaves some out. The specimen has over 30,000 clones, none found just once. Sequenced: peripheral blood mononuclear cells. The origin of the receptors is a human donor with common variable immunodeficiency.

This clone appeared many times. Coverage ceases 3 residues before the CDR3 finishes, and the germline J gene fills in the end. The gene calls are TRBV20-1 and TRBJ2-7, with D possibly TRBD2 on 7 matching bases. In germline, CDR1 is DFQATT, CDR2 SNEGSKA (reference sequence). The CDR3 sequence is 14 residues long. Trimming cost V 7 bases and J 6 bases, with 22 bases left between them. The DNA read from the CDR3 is TGCAGTGGGTGGAACGGGGGGCTCTCGGGCGAG. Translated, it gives CSGWNGGLSGE. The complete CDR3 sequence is CSGWNGGLSGEQYF.

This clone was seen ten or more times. Partial CDR3 DNA: TGTGCCAGTAGTAAGGTACAGGGGGTTAATTCACCC. The encoded protein is CASSKVQGVNSP. The whole CDR3 protein reads CASSKVQGVNSPLHF. The rearrangement uses TRBV19 and TRBJ1-6; 8 nucleotides align to TRBD1. The read is 3 residues too short to cover the CDR3 end, so that end is filled in from the germline J gene. Trimming cost V 4 bases and J 6 bases; bases outside gene matches: 5. Germline-derived CDR1 and CDR2 are LNHDA and SQIVND (reference sequence). CDR3 length equals 15 residues.

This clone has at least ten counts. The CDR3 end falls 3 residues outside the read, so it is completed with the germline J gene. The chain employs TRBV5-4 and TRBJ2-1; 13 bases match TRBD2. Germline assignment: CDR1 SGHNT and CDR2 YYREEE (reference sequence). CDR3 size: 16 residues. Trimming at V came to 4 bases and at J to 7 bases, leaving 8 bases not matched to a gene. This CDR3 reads CASSAGLAGAFNEQFF. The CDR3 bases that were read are TGTGCCAGCAGCGCAGGACTAGCGGGAGCGTTTAATGAG. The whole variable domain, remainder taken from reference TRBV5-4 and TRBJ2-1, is ETGVTQSPTHLIKTRGQQVTLRCSSQSGHNTVSWYQQALGQGPQFIFQYYREEENGRGNFPPRFSGLQFPNYSSELNVNALELDDSALYLCASSAGLAGAFNEQFFGPGTRLTVL.